This T cell receptor (beta chain) was profiled in a study of shared clonotypes between healthy human individuals. The protocol was immunoSEQ multiplex PCR, while the TCRdb copy is restricted to in-frame clones and leaves out a portion. The sample records some 510,000 clones, 79% being singletons. V lost 4 bases and J lost 8, with 10 bases in between. The CDR3 consists of 13 residues. Germline-derived CDR1 and CDR2 are SGHNT and YYREEE (reference sequence). Sample: PBMCs. The genes are TRBV5-4 and TRBJ1-6; D gene uncertain. The receptor's source is a woman between 40 and 50 years old in good health. Some clones in this sample may be carry-over from other donors' samples. DNA of the CDR3: TGTGCCAGCAGCAGGGATTATGATTCACCCCTCCACTTT. This encodes CASSRDYDSPLHF. The variable domain in full, with the rest retrieved from reference TRBV5-4 and TRBJ1-6, is ETGVTQSPTHLIKTRGQQVTLRCSSQSGHNTVSWYQQALGQGPQFIFQYYREEENGRGNFPPRFSGLQFPNYSSELNVNALELDDSALYLCASSRDYDSPLHFGNGTRLTVT.